Below, one T cell receptor (beta chain) is given with its context. This clone appeared once. Its recognized antigen is unknown. No clone much larger than this one lies a single base away; base qualities are absent. The data originate from a study of blood T cell repertoires in COVID-19 (dated by TCRdb to about 2020). Background on the whole study: The collaborator samples originated in the United States, Italy and Spain and spanned the acute and convalescent phases of COVID-19. The material from the prospective study consisted of cDNA or gDNA derived from T cells, B-cell-depleted T cells, or PBMCs. Subjects who had been exposed to COVID-19, were actively infected with it, or had recovered from it provided the deeply sampled blood TCRbeta repertoires that made up the dataset. The repertoires were released in a freely available public database meant as a resource for research on the immune response to SARS-CoV-2. The samples were drawn from the first 160 participants of the ongoing ImmuneRACE study and from 950 to 1,500 subjects provided by 6 global collaborators. Sample metadata almost always included a de-identified subject ID, COVID-19 status, age in years and sex. Where HLA class I and class II types were available, the types were taken from metadata supplied by the sample provider, not from assay-based typing.

V loses 2 bases, J loses 6 bases, and the germline ends lie 14 bases apart. CDR1 and CDR2, per the germline V gene, are MNHEY and SVGAGI. Counted from cysteine to phenylalanine, this CDR3 has 14 amino acids. Solely the CDR3 DNA is kept, with 42 bases framed from the first base. What the work shows at the level of the full study, not this receptor alone: The amount of clinical and demographic metadata varied by source and participant and was provided uncurated.

TCRbeta CDR3 regions were amplified from genomic DNA by means of the immunoSEQ Assay, a bias-controlled multiplex PCR. On the authors' methods: The number of nucleated cells in each sample was estimated from the amplification of reference gene primers within the assay. To quantify the absolute abundance of each unique TCRbeta CDR3 rearrangement, sequence reads were collapsed and filtered. For each sample, productive Simpson clonality was calculated as the square root of Simpson's diversity index across productive rearrangements. TCRdb carries this immuneACCESS record with in-frame sequences only. Its versions omit some clonotypes, under half of them owing to an unresolved V gene in the studies checked, with the rest unexplained. That table supplies the V and J calls and clone size; D and trimming were determined from the DNA. The table for this sample lists a few hundred thousand clones; roughly 80% of them were counted only once. The biggest ten clones account for over 9.5% of the sample.

Whole blood was collected in K2EDTA tubes by collaborating institutions according to the institutions' own protocols. For TCRbeta analysis, collaborators shipped samples in one of three forms: frozen whole blood, isolated PBMCs, or DNA extracted from either of those sample types. The sequenced material came from peripheral blood. This TCR derives from a woman older than 75 with acute or convalescent COVID-19. The chain links TRBV6-5 with TRBJ2-7; the best D guess is TRBD1, with 5 bases matching. The DNA sequence reads TGTGCCAGCAGTTACGAGGTAGGGGTAGGCGAGCAGTACTTC. This sequence encodes CASSYEVGVGEQYF.